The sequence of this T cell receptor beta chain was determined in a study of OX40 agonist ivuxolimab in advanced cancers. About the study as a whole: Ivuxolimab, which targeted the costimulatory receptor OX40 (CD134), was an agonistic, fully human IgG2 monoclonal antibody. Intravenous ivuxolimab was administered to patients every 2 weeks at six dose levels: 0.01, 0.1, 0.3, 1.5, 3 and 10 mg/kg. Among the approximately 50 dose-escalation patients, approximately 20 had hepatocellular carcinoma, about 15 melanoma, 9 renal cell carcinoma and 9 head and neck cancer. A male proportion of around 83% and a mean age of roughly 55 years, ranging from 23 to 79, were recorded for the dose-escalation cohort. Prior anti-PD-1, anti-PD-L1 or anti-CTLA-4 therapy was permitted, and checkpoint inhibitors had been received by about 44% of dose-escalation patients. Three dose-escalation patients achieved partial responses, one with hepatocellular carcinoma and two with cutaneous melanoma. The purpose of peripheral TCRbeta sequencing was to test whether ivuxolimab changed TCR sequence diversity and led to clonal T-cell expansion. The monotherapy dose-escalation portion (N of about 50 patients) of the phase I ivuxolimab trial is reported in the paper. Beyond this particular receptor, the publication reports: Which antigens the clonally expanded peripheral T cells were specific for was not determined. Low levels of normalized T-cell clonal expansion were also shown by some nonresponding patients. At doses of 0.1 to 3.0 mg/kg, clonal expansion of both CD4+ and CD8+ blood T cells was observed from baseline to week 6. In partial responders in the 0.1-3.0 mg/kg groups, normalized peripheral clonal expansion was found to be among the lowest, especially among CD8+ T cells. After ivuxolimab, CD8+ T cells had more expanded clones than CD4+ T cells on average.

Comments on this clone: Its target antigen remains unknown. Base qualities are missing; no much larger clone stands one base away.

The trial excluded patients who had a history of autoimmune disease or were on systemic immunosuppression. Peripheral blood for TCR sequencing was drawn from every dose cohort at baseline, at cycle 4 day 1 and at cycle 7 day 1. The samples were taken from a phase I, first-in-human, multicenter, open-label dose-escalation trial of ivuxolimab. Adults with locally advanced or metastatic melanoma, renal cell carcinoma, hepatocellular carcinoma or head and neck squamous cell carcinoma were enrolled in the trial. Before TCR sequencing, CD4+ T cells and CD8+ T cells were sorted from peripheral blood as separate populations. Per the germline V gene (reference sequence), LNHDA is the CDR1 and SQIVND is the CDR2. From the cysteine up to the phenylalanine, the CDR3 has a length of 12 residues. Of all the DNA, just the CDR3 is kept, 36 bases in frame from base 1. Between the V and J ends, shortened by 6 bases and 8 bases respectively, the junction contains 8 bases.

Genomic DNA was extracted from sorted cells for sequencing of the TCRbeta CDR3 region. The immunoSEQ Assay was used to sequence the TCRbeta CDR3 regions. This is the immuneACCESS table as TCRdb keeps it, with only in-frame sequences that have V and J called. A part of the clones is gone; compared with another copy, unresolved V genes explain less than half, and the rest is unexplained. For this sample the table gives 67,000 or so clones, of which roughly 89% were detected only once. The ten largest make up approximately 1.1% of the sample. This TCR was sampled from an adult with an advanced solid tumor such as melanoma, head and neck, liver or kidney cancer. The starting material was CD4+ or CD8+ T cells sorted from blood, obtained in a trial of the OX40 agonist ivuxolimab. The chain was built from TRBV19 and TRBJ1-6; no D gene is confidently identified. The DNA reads TGTGCCAGTAGGTTCCGGGATTCACCCCTCCACTTT. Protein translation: CASRFRDSPLHF.